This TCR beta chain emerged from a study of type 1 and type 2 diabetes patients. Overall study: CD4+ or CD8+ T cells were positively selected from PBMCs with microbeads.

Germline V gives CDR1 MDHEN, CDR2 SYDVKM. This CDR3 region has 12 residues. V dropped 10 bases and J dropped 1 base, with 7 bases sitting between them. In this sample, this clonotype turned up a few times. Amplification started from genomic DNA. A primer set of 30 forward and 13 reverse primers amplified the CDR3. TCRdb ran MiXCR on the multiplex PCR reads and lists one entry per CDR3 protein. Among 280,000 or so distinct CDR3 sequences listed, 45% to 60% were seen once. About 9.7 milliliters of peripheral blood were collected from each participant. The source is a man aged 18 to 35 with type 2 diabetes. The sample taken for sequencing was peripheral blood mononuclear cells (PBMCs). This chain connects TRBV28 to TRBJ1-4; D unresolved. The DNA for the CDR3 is TGTGCCACCACCCAAACTAATGAAAAACTGTTTTTT. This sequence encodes CATTQTNEKLFF. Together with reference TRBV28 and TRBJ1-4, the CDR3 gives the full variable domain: DVKVTQSSRYLVKRTGEKVFLECVQDMDHENMFWYRQDPGLGLRLIYFSYDVKMKEKGDIPEGYSVSREKKERFSLILESASTNQTSMYLCATTQTNEKLFFGSGTQLSVL.